This T cell receptor beta chain emerged from a study of CD8 T cells in Susac syndrome. Study details: Patients with Susac syndrome were therapy-naive, on corticosteroids, or on intravenous immunoglobulin alone at blood draw.

cDNA came from around 0.54 to 1 ug RNA primed by random hexamers. TCRdb recomputed calls from the immunoSEQ multiplex PCR reads with MiXCR, one row per CDR3 protein. Of 170,000 or so distinct CDR3 sequences listed, approximately 95% were seen once; the top ten hold around 0.12%. Fulfillment of recently defined diagnostic criteria for definite or probable disease was shown by the patients with Susac syndrome. Negative isolation was used for CD8+ and CD4+ T cells and FACS enrichment for TEMRA cells. CDR3 size: 13 residues. The V gene's germline CDR1 is SNHLY and CDR2 FYNNEI. This receptor was identified in a human donor with Susac syndrome. This chain connects TRBV2 to TRBJ1-1, with 8 positions matching TRBD1. Material for sequencing was CD4+ T cells from PBMCs. Here the CDR3 reads CAVDDRGETEAFF. DNA for the CDR3: TGTGCTGTGGATGACAGGGGAGAAACTGAAGCTTTCTTT. Full variable domain (missing parts from reference TRBV2 and TRBJ1-1): EPEVTQTPSHQVTQMGQEVILRCVPISNHLYFYWYRQILGQKVEFLVSFYNNEISEKSEIFDDQFSVERPDGSNFTLKIRSTKLEDSAMYFCAVDDRGETEAFFGQGTRLTVV.